This T cell receptor (beta chain) was sequenced in a study of blood T cell repertoires in COVID-19. In this sample, this clone turned up a few times. Only in-frame clones appear in the TCRdb table, and some are missing; sequencing was by immunoSEQ multiplex PCR. Among about 410,000 clones, approximately 91% were seen once, and the ten largest hold 1.5% to 1.9%. The V and J ends lost 5 bases and 0 bases respectively, with 9 bases between them. CDR1 KGHDR and CDR2 SFDVKD come from the germline V gene. The CDR3 has 14 amino acids. Followed longitudinally, the Seattle patients had been enrolled during active infection.

The specimen sequenced was peripheral blood. This sequence originates from a woman aged 40 to 50 with COVID-19, enrolled during active disease. The chain has TRBV24-1 and TRBJ1-2; a possible D gene is TRBD1 (6 bases). This chain's CDR3 is CATSGRDTNYGYTF. The CDR3, as DNA: TGTGCCACCAGTGGCCGGGACACTAACTATGGCTACACCTTC.